This is a list of T cell receptor beta chains from one sample in a study of cytomegalovirus exposure and HLA in healthy donors. The data were produced by immunoSEQ multiplex PCR, yet TCRdb's version contains in-frame clones alone and is incomplete. The sample gives 130,000 or so clones, about 86% of which show up once; about 5% is in the top ten. Sequences were obtained from PBMCs. The receptors were sampled from a woman aged 25 to 39 in good health and CMV-seronegative. Each CDR3 is given with its conserved first and last residue. Fields, in order: D gene, V gene, J gene, clone size, CDR3 DNA, CDR3 protein. A D gene is named only where the DNA matches it firmly. Clone size appears in some rows only: once, few, many, or a class for an expanded clone.

d_call: -
v_call: TRBV27
j_call: TRBJ2-1
clone_size: few
cdr3_nt: TGTGCCAGCAGGGGGGGTGAGCAGTTCTTC
cdr3_aa: CASRGGEQFF

d_call: TRBD1
v_call: TRBV2
j_call: TRBJ2-7
clone_size: -
cdr3_nt: TGTGCCAGCAGGTTAATAACAGGGGGTATGGGCGAGCAGTACTTC
cdr3_aa: CASRLITGGMGEQYF

d_call: TRBD2
v_call: TRBV7-9
j_call: TRBJ2-7
clone_size: -
cdr3_nt: TGTGCCAGCAGCTACACGTCGACTAGCGGAGCTTACGAGCAGTACTTC
cdr3_aa: CASSYTSTSGAYEQYF

d_call: -
v_call: TRBV15
j_call: TRBJ2-7
clone_size: -
cdr3_nt: TGTGCCACCAGCAGAGTAGTGGGGGGCTCCTACGAGCAGTACTTC
cdr3_aa: CATSRVVGGSYEQYF

d_call: -
v_call: TRBV29-1
j_call: TRBJ1-2
clone_size: -
cdr3_nt: TGCAGCGTTGAATTTGGGGAGGAATACTATGGCTACACCTTC
cdr3_aa: CSVEFGEEYYGYTF

d_call: -
v_call: TRBV5-1
j_call: TRBJ2-3
clone_size: -
cdr3_nt: TGCGCCAGCAGCCTGGGGCGGTTAGAGAGAGATACGCAGTATTTT
cdr3_aa: CASSLGRLERDTQYF

d_call: -
v_call: TRBV29-1
j_call: TRBJ1-1
clone_size: -
cdr3_nt: TGCAGCGTTGAACAGTTAATGAACACTGAAGCTTTCTTT
cdr3_aa: CSVEQLMNTEAFF

d_call: -
v_call: TRBV2
j_call: TRBJ1-5
clone_size: -
cdr3_nt: TGTGCCAGCAGGGGAGGGGGATCTAGGATCAATCAGCCCCAGCATTTT
cdr3_aa: CASRGGGSRINQPQHF

d_call: -
v_call: TRBV5-8
j_call: TRBJ1-2
clone_size: -
cdr3_nt: TGTGCCAGCAGCTTGGGTTCGGGACAAGGGCGATCGTGGGGCTACACCTTC
cdr3_aa: CASSLGSGQGRSWGYTF

d_call: TRBD2
v_call: TRBV5-1
j_call: TRBJ2-5
clone_size: -
cdr3_nt: TGCGCCAGCAGCTCCCGAGGTAGCGGGGAGGAGACCCAGTACTTC
cdr3_aa: CASSSRGSGEETQYF

d_call: TRBD1
v_call: TRBV2
j_call: TRBJ1-2
clone_size: -
cdr3_nt: TGTGCCAGCAAAACGGACAGGGTTTACTACACCTTC
cdr3_aa: CASKTDRVYYTF

d_call: -
v_call: TRBV19
j_call: TRBJ1-1
clone_size: -
cdr3_nt: TGTGCCAGTAGTATATACCAGGGGCGGTTTTCTGAAGCTTTCTTT
cdr3_aa: CASSIYQGRFSEAFF

d_call: TRBD2
v_call: TRBV19
j_call: TRBJ2-7
clone_size: -
cdr3_nt: TGTGCCAGTACCCCTGACGGTAGCGGGAGGGCGTGGGAGCAGTACTTC
cdr3_aa: CASTPDGSGRAWEQYF

d_call: -
v_call: TRBV9
j_call: TRBJ1-1
clone_size: -
cdr3_nt: TGTGCCAGCAGCGTAGTGCAGGGATTAATGAACACTGAAGCTTTCTTT
cdr3_aa: CASSVVQGLMNTEAFF

d_call: TRBD1
v_call: TRBV5-4
j_call: TRBJ1-1
clone_size: -
cdr3_nt: TGTGCCAGCAGCTTGAAGGGCAGGGGGAGGACTGAAGCTTTCTTT
cdr3_aa: CASSLKGRGRTEAFF

d_call: -
v_call: TRBV28
j_call: TRBJ1-5
clone_size: -
cdr3_nt: TGTGCCAGCAGCCCCTATCGCAATCAGCCCCAGCATTTT
cdr3_aa: CASSPYRNQPQHF

d_call: TRBD2
v_call: TRBV30
j_call: TRBJ2-3
clone_size: -
cdr3_nt: TGTGCCTGGAGTCTGGGACTAGCGGGAACGGGGGGTACAGATACGCAGTATTTT
cdr3_aa: CAWSLGLAGTGGTDTQYF

d_call: -
v_call: TRBV28
j_call: TRBJ2-7
clone_size: -
cdr3_nt: TGTGCCAGCAGTTCAGCGGGTGCAGAAGCCTTATACGAGCAGTACTTC
cdr3_aa: CASSSAGAEALYEQYF

d_call: -
v_call: TRBV5-1
j_call: TRBJ1-3
clone_size: -
cdr3_nt: TGCGCCAGCAGGCCGGGACTCGCGGCAGGAAACACCATATATTTT
cdr3_aa: CASRPGLAAGNTIYF

d_call: TRBD2
v_call: TRBV28
j_call: TRBJ2-7
clone_size: -
cdr3_nt: TGTGCCAGCAGTCCGACTAGCGGGAGGTACGAGCAGTACTTC
cdr3_aa: CASSPTSGRYEQYF

d_call: TRBD1
v_call: TRBV18
j_call: TRBJ2-1
clone_size: -
cdr3_nt: TGTGCCAGCTCACCGGGACAGGGGGGACAGGGGCACAATGAGCAGTTCTTC
cdr3_aa: CASSPGQGGQGHNEQFF

d_call: -
v_call: TRBV6-1
j_call: TRBJ2-7
clone_size: -
cdr3_nt: TGTGCCAACTCCAAAAGCTCCTACGGGCAGTACTTC
cdr3_aa: CANSKSSYGQYF

d_call: -
v_call: TRBV5-1
j_call: TRBJ2-3
clone_size: -
cdr3_nt: TGCGCCAGCAGCGTCCAGGGGGGAGGACACACAGATACGCAGTATTTT
cdr3_aa: CASSVQGGGHTDTQYF

d_call: -
v_call: TRBV27
j_call: TRBJ2-5
clone_size: -
cdr3_nt: TGTGCCAGCAGTTTATTCTACAGCCTGCAAGAGACCCAGTACTTC
cdr3_aa: CASSLFYSLQETQYF

d_call: TRBD1
v_call: TRBV5-1
j_call: TRBJ2-7
clone_size: -
cdr3_nt: TGCGCCAGCAGCTCGGACAGGGTGGGCTACGAGCAGTACTTC
cdr3_aa: CASSSDRVGYEQYF

d_call: -
v_call: TRBV19
j_call: TRBJ2-7
clone_size: -
cdr3_nt: TGTGCCAGTAGTATAGCACACCTCTCCTACGAGCAGTACTTC
cdr3_aa: CASSIAHLSYEQYF

d_call: -
v_call: TRBV7-2
j_call: TRBJ2-7
clone_size: -
cdr3_nt: TGTGCCAGCAGCTTACTCGGCTACGAGCAGTACTTC
cdr3_aa: CASSLLGYEQYF

d_call: -
v_call: TRBV19
j_call: TRBJ2-1
clone_size: -
cdr3_nt: TGTGCCAGTAGCTTCCGACTAAGCGGCCCCTACAATGAGCAGTTCTTC
cdr3_aa: CASSFRLSGPYNEQFF

d_call: TRBD1
v_call: TRBV5-1
j_call: TRBJ1-4
clone_size: -
cdr3_nt: TGCGCCAGCAGCTTTGGGACAGGGGTCGAAAAACTGTTTTTT
cdr3_aa: CASSFGTGVEKLFF

d_call: -
v_call: TRBV4-2
j_call: TRBJ1-6
clone_size: -
cdr3_nt: TGTGCCAGCAGGGCCAGGAATTCACCCCTCCACTTT
cdr3_aa: CASRARNSPLHF

d_call: TRBD2
v_call: TRBV9
j_call: TRBJ2-1
clone_size: -
cdr3_nt: TGTGCCAGCAGCGTAGTCCCCGATTTAGCGGGAGTGGACAATGAGCAGTTCTTC
cdr3_aa: CASSVVPDLAGVDNEQFF

d_call: TRBD2
v_call: TRBV19
j_call: TRBJ2-7
clone_size: -
cdr3_nt: TGTGCCAGTAGTTTGGGACTAGCGGGAGTATACGAGCAGTACTTC
cdr3_aa: CASSLGLAGVYEQYF

d_call: TRBD2
v_call: TRBV30
j_call: TRBJ2-7
clone_size: -
cdr3_nt: TGTGCCTGGAGTGTAGGAGGGACTAGCGACGAGCAGTACTTC
cdr3_aa: CAWSVGGTSDEQYF

d_call: -
v_call: TRBV6-5
j_call: TRBJ1-1
clone_size: few
cdr3_nt: TGTGCCAGCAGTTGGGAGGGTAAAGTCAGAACTGAAGCTTTCTTT
cdr3_aa: CASSWEGKVRTEAFF

d_call: -
v_call: TRBV7-9
j_call: TRBJ1-1
clone_size: -
cdr3_nt: TGTGCCAGCAGCCCCCTCCAGGGGACCCTGAACACTGAAGCTTTCTTT
cdr3_aa: CASSPLQGTLNTEAFF

d_call: TRBD2
v_call: TRBV5-1
j_call: TRBJ2-3
clone_size: once
cdr3_nt: TGCGCCAGCAGCTCCACAATTACTAGCGGGAGCACAGATACGCAGTATTTT
cdr3_aa: CASSSTITSGSTDTQYF

d_call: -
v_call: TRBV2
j_call: TRBJ2-7
clone_size: -
cdr3_nt: TGTGCCAGCAGGGAAACAGGGACCGAGCAGTACTTC
cdr3_aa: CASRETGTEQYF

d_call: TRBD1
v_call: TRBV5-6
j_call: TRBJ1-1
clone_size: -
cdr3_nt: TGTGCCAGCAGCTTTGGACAGGGGAGGACCACTGAAGCTTTCTTT
cdr3_aa: CASSFGQGRTTEAFF

d_call: TRBD1
v_call: TRBV29-1
j_call: TRBJ2-7
clone_size: -
cdr3_nt: TGCAGCGTTGATACCGGACAGGGCTACGAGCAGTACTTC
cdr3_aa: CSVDTGQGYEQYF

d_call: TRBD2
v_call: TRBV7-2
j_call: TRBJ2-5
clone_size: -
cdr3_nt: TGTGCCAGCATACTAGCGGGGGGCCCCCAAGAGACCCAGTACTTC
cdr3_aa: CASILAGGPQETQYF

d_call: -
v_call: TRBV5-5
j_call: TRBJ2-7
clone_size: -
cdr3_nt: TGTGCCAGCAGCTTAAAATCAAGCCCGACAGAGTTTCCCTACGAGCAGTACTTC
cdr3_aa: CASSLKSSPTEFPYEQYF

d_call: TRBD2
v_call: TRBV19
j_call: TRBJ2-7
clone_size: -
cdr3_nt: TGTGCCAGTAGTCCCATTGACGGGAGGGCCTACGAGCAGTACTTC
cdr3_aa: CASSPIDGRAYEQYF

d_call: -
v_call: TRBV30
j_call: TRBJ2-7
clone_size: -
cdr3_nt: TGTGCCTCAGGACAGACCTACGAGCAGTACTTC
cdr3_aa: CASGQTYEQYF

d_call: TRBD1
v_call: TRBV4-3
j_call: TRBJ1-5
clone_size: -
cdr3_nt: TGCGCCAGCAGCCAAGACACCACAGGGGGCGGCAATCAGCCCCAGCATTTT
cdr3_aa: CASSQDTTGGGNQPQHF

d_call: TRBD2
v_call: TRBV11-2
j_call: TRBJ2-3
clone_size: -
cdr3_nt: TGTGCCAGCAGCTTAGAGCTTCTAGCGGGAGAAGATACGCAGTATTTT
cdr3_aa: CASSLELLAGEDTQYF

d_call: TRBD2
v_call: TRBV5-1
j_call: TRBJ2-2
clone_size: few
cdr3_nt: TGCGCCAGCAGCTTGGTTGCGGGAGTTGATACCGGGGAGCTGTTTTTT
cdr3_aa: CASSLVAGVDTGELFF

d_call: -
v_call: TRBV9
j_call: TRBJ2-2
clone_size: -
cdr3_nt: TGTGCCAGCAGCGTACGGGGGACGGGGACCGGGGAGCTGTTTTTT
cdr3_aa: CASSVRGTGTGELFF

d_call: TRBD1
v_call: TRBV5-1
j_call: TRBJ1-2
clone_size: -
cdr3_nt: TGCGCCAGCAGCTCGGGACAGGGCCATAGCTATGGCTACACCTTC
cdr3_aa: CASSSGQGHSYGYTF

d_call: -
v_call: TRBV2
j_call: TRBJ2-6
clone_size: once
cdr3_nt: TGTGCCAGCTCTCTCAGTGGGGCCAACGTCCTGACTTTC
cdr3_aa: CASSLSGANVLTF

d_call: TRBD1
v_call: TRBV19
j_call: TRBJ2-5
clone_size: -
cdr3_nt: TGTGCCAGTAGTATAGATGCGACAGGGGGCGAAGAGACCCAGTACTTC
cdr3_aa: CASSIDATGGEETQYF

d_call: TRBD1
v_call: TRBV7-8
j_call: TRBJ2-1
clone_size: -
cdr3_nt: TGTGCCAGCAGCACAGGACAGGGGGCCTACAATGAGCAGTTCTTC
cdr3_aa: CASSTGQGAYNEQFF

d_call: -
v_call: TRBV6-5
j_call: TRBJ2-3
clone_size: -
cdr3_nt: TGTGCCAGCAGACCGGACTTCCCCACAGATACGCAGTATTTT
cdr3_aa: CASRPDFPTDTQYF

d_call: TRBD1
v_call: TRBV6-6
j_call: TRBJ1-2
clone_size: -
cdr3_nt: TGTGCCAGCAGTTCGGGACAGGGGCACGGCTACACCTTC
cdr3_aa: CASSSGQGHGYTF

d_call: TRBD1
v_call: TRBV18
j_call: TRBJ1-1
clone_size: -
cdr3_nt: TGTGCCAGCTCACCTCAGGGACAGGTGAACACTGAAGCTTTCTTT
cdr3_aa: CASSPQGQVNTEAFF